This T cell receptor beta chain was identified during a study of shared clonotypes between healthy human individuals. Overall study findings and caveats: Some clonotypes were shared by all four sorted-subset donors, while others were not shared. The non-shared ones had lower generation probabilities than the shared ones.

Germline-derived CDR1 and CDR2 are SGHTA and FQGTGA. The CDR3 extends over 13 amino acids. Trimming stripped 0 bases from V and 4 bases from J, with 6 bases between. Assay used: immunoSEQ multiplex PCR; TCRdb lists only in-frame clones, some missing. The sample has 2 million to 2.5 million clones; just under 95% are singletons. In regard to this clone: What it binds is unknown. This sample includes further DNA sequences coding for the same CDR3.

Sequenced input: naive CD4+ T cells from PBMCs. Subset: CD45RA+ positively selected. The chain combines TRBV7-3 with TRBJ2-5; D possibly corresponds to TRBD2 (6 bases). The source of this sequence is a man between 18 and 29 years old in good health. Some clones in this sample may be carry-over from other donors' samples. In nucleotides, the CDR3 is TGTGCCAGCAGCTTAACGGGGGGAGAGACCCAGTACTTC. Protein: CASSLTGGETQYF. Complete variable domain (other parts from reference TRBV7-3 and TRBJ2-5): GAGVSQTPSNKVTEKGKYVELRCDPISGHTALYWYRQSLGQGPEFLIYFQGTGAADDSGLPNDRFFAVRPEGSVSTLKIQRTERGDSAVYLCASSLTGGETQYFGPGTRLLVL.